What follows is one T cell receptor beta chain and its context. The entry originates in a study of blood T cell repertoires in COVID-19. Study background: Specimens from acute and convalescent COVID-19 originated in the United States, Italy and Spain. In each case, the material was cDNA or gDNA derived from T cells, B-cell-depleted T cells, or PBMCs.

Study processing details: Amplification with reference gene primers provided the estimates of nucleated cell counts. Profiling relied on immunoSEQ multiplex PCR, and the TCRdb table lists in-frame clones only, not all of them. That table supplies the V and J calls and clone size; D and trimming were determined from the DNA. The sample includes under 250,000 clones, 88% seen only once; the top ten take around 1.4%. In germline, CDR1 is SGDLS, CDR2 YYNGEE. V was trimmed by 0 bases and J by 0 bases, leaving 13 bases between them. The CDR3 runs 17 residues. Sequenced input: peripheral blood. This clonotype originated in a man at least 80 years old with acute or convalescent COVID-19. The J gene is TRBJ2-1, the V gene TRBV9, with a tentative D call TRBD1 (6 bases). CDR3 DNA: TGTGCCAGCAGCGTAGCCCTAACAGGGCGCTCCTACAATGAGCAGTTCTTC. Translation gives CASSVALTGRSYNEQFF. Filled out from reference TRBV9 and TRBJ2-1, the complete variable domain reads DSGVTQTPKHLITATGQRVTLRCSPRSGDLSVYWYQQSLDQGLQFLIQYYNGEERAKGNILERFSAQQFPDLHSELNLSSLELGDSALYFCASSVALTGRSYNEQFFGPGTRLTVL.